What follows describes a single T cell receptor beta chain. Its antigen is still unknown. This specimen belongs to a study of blood T cells in healthy people across ages. The study, taken as a whole, reports: Diversity estimated from one million T cells was considered an underestimate.

Germline CDR1 is MGHRA and CDR2 is YSYEKL. The CDR3 loop spans 14 amino acids. With a J-beta primer mix and a sample-barcoded 5' primer, a second PCR ran about 7 to 12 cycles. Researchers report that a template-switch adaptor with 12 random nucleotides tagged each cDNA molecule. TCRdb passed the 5' RACE reads through MiXCR, listing each CDR3 protein once. The sample lists more than 1,000,000 distinct CDR3 sequences, almost 25% occurring once. Every sample gave at least 5 micrograms of total RNA when it was extracted. The same sample was also studied in work on T cells of mothers and their children. Turning to that study: Thymic selection shapes TCR recombination output similarly in related and unrelated pairs.

The clonotype was recovered from a girl aged 2-15 years in good health. The sequenced sample was blood. The V and J genes are TRBV4-1 and TRBJ2-5, with 9 bases fitting TRBD2. TRBJ2-7 matches the DNA end more closely, so the J call is doubtful. CDR3 DNA sequence: TGCGCCAGCAGCCAAGCTAGCGGGAACTACGAGCAGTACTTC. Translation gives CASSQASGNYEQYF.